These 8 T cell receptor beta chains originate from one sample sequenced in a study of cytomegalovirus exposure and HLA in healthy donors. Use of 60 Vbeta and 13 Jbeta primers characterized the PCR. Data came from immunoSEQ multiplex PCR; TCRdb stores just in-frame clones and leaves some out. This sample's table has 35,000 to 50,000 clones. The sample taken for sequencing was PBMCs. Source of these receptors: a woman in her twenties or thirties in good health and CMV-seropositive.

This chain links TRBV5-6 with TRBJ1-3; 9 positions match TRBD1. V dropped 3 bases and J dropped 0; count of bases not matched to a gene: 7. Germline V gene lookup returns CDR1 SGHDT and CDR2 YYEEEE. CDR3 length equals 17 residues. The CDR3 here is CASSSGTGLISGNTIYF. The DNA for the CDR3 is TGTGCCAGCAGCTCCGGGACAGGGCTGATCTCTGGAAACACCATATATTTT.

The V and J genes are TRBV9 and TRBJ2-2; 13 positions agree with TRBD2. CDR3 length: 16 residues. With V trimmed by 5 bases and J by 2 bases, 3 bases remained unmatched. CDR1 and CDR2 (germline): SGDLS, YYNGEE. This CDR3 is CASSGLAGDNTGELFF. CDR3 DNA sequence: TGTGCCAGCAGTGGACTAGCGGGGGATAACACCGGGGAGCTGTTTTTT.

J is TRBJ1-1 and V is TRBV7-9; weak D call: TRBD1 (5 bases). V shed 7 bases and J shed 1 base, with 13 bases lying between them. The CDR3 has 14 residues. CDR1 and CDR2 from the germline V gene are SEHNR and FQNEAQ (reference sequence). This chain's CDR3 is CASMLGHWNTEAFF. As DNA, the CDR3 is TGTGCCAGCATGCTAGGACACTGGAACACTGAAGCTTTCTTT.

This sequence joins TRBV30 and TRBJ1-2; D might be TRBD1 (5 bases). The V gene's germline CDR1 is GTSNPN and CDR2 SVGIG (reference sequence). This CDR3 has 13 residues. The V end lost 3 bases, the J end lost 8 bases, and 16 bases lay between the germline ends. DNA for the CDR3: TGTGCCTGGAGCGGGGGGAGCTTAGGAGGCTACACCTTC. It codes for CAWSGGSLGGYTF.

This chain connects TRBV27 to TRBJ2-5; 14 nucleotides align to TRBD2. Trimming at V came to 6 bases and at J to 1 base, leaving 4 bases not matched to a gene. Germline loops: CDR1 MNHEY, CDR2 SMNVEV (reference sequence). The CDR3 is 16 amino acids. This CDR3 is CASSPGLAGVQETQYF. In DNA form, the CDR3 reads TGTGCCAGCAGCCCGGGACTAGCGGGGGTCCAAGAGACCCAGTACTTC.

The chain carries TRBV28 and TRBJ2-3; 9 bases align to TRBD1. V was clipped by 6 bases and J by 4 bases; unmatched bases: 8. The germline V gene has CDR1 MDHEN and CDR2 SYDVKM. The CDR3 extends over 15 amino acids. CDR3 nucleotides: TGTGCCAGCAGCCCCCGGGACAGGGAGTCAGATACGCAGTATTTT. It codes for CASSPRDRESDTQYF. The variable domain in full, with the rest retrieved from reference TRBV28 and TRBJ2-3, is DVKVTQSSRYLVKRTGEKVFLECVQDMDHENMFWYRQDPGLGLRLIYFSYDVKMKEKGDIPEGYSVSREKKERFSLILESASTNQTSMYLCASSPRDRESDTQYFGPGTRLTVL.

The genes are TRBV25-1 and TRBJ1-1; TRBD1 might be the D (6 bases). Deletions cut 4 bases from V and 0 bases from J, with 9 bases between. In germline, CDR1 is MGHDK, CDR2 SYGVNS. This CDR3 comprises 14 residues. Here the CDR3 reads CASSGYRVNTEAFF. DNA of the CDR3: TGTGCCAGCAGTGGTTACAGGGTGAACACTGAAGCTTTCTTT.

The V and J genes are TRBV9 and TRBJ2-1, with 8 bases matching TRBD2. The CDR3 has 16 amino acids. The germline V gene has CDR1 SGDLS and CDR2 YYNGEE. The V and J ends lost 4 bases and 2 bases, in that order; junction bases with no gene match: 8. Here the CDR3 reads CASSPRTGGAYNEQFF. In nucleotides, the CDR3 is TGTGCCAGCAGCCCCCGAACCGGGGGGGCCTACAATGAGCAGTTCTTC.